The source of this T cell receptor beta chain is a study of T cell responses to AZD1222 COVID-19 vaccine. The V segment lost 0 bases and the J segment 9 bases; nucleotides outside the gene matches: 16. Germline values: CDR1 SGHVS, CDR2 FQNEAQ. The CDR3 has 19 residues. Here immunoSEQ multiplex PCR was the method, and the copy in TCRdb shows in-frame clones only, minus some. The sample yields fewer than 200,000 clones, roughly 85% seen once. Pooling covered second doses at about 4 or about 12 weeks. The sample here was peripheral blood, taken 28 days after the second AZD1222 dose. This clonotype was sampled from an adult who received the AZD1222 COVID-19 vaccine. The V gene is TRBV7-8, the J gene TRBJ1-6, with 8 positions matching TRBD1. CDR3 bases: TGTGCCAGCAGCTTAGCACGAGCGGCGTCAGGGGGCACGGGTTCACCCCTCCACTTT. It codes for CASSLARAASGGTGSPLHF.